This T cell receptor (beta chain) was sequenced during a study of shared clonotypes between healthy human individuals. About this clone: Its antigen is unidentified.

Terminally differentiated effector memory CD45RA+ cells were excluded by CCR7 positive selection of CD45RO-negative cells. Among the donors, all were Caucasian adults who lived in Nashville, Tennessee. Deep was the level used in running the assay. The repertoire was sequenced with immunoSEQ multiplex PCR; TCRdb's copy has only in-frame clones and lacks some. The table includes roughly 2 million clones, about 95% detected once. CDR1 is MNHEY and CDR2 is SVGAGI in the germline V gene. The length of the CDR3 is 13 residues. V lost 2 bases, J lost 4 bases, and 7 bases lay in between. Study results and caveats: An expected dependence of interdonor clonotype sharing on sequencing depth was noted. Sharing across a few donors was seen in roughly 5% of naive CD4 clonotypes.

The chain joins TRBV6-5 to TRBJ2-3, with no clear D. Sequenced sample: naive CD8+ T cells sorted from blood. The clonotype comes from a man aged 18 to 29 in good health. The CDR3 DNA is TGTGCCAGCAGTTACGGCTATCCAGATACGCAGTATTTT. Its protein product is CASSYGYPDTQYF.